The count of the clone carrying this T cell receptor beta chain is one. The CDR3 extends over 15 amino acids. Germline CDR1 SEHNR, CDR2 FQNEAQ (reference sequence). Between the trimmed V and J ends, which lost 4 bases and 5 bases, there was a span of 18 bases. Data came from immunoSEQ multiplex PCR; TCRdb stores just in-frame clones and leaves some out. The sample includes 250,000 to 350,000 clones, around 84% of them seen just once. The sample belongs to a study of blood T cell repertoires in COVID-19. For the study at large: Nucleic acid was either cDNA or gDNA, and it came from T cells, B-cell-depleted T cells, or PBMCs.

J is TRBJ2-7 and V is TRBV7-9; perhaps TRBD2 as D (6 bases). Sequenced input: peripheral blood. The receptor comes from a human donor with COVID-19, enrolled during active disease. The donor label of this sample is uncertain. DNA of the CDR3: TGTGCCAGCAGCTCAGCCGGGACTGTCCCCCACGAGCAGTACTTC. This sequence encodes CASSSAGTVPHEQYF.